This T cell receptor beta chain was recorded in a study of cytomegalovirus exposure and HLA in healthy donors. On the study more broadly: Counted in an early data release were about 80 million unique TCRs from HLA-typed donors.

About this clone itself: Antigen: not known.

This PCR relied on a set of 60 Vbeta primers and 13 Jbeta primers. Assay: immunoSEQ multiplex PCR; the TCRdb copy retains only in-frame clones and omits some. The table lists about 120,000 clones, roughly 80% of them singletons, with 3.4% in the top ten. Study-wide results and limits: Some V segments (TRBV6-2 and TRBV6-3 among them) were excluded as indistinguishable. TCR beta V segments were, for the most part, productive about 87% or about 30% of the time in an earlier analysis. Later analysis indicated greater clonal expansion among HLA-associated TCR beta chains than among equally common other chains.

CDR3 size: 14 residues. Trimming cost V 3 bases and J 3 bases, with 12 bases left between them. Germline lookup yields CDR1 SGDLS and CDR2 YYNGEE. J is TRBJ1-1 and V is TRBV9; possibly TRBD1 for D (5 bases). The sequenced sample was PBMCs. This TCR was recovered from a young man in good health and CMV-seronegative. The chain's CDR3 is CASSAQGRDTEAFF. CDR3 nucleotide sequence: TGTGCCAGCAGCGCGCAGGGTAGGGACACTGAAGCTTTCTTT.